These 3 T cell receptor beta chains originate from one sample sequenced in a study of breast tumors, draining lymph nodes, adjacent tissues. Samples came from axillary lymph nodes draining the breast cancer. TCRdb itself ran the multiplex PCR reads through MiXCR, one entry per CDR3 protein. In the table there are about 130,000 distinct CDR3 sequences, 20% of which are singletons. The sequencing sample was made of axillary lymph node tissue. The origin of the receptors is a female donor with breast cancer. Some clones in this sample may be carry-over from other donors' samples.

The rearrangement uses TRBV3-1 and TRBJ2-1, with D possibly matching TRBD1 (5 bases). Germline-derived CDR1 and CDR2 are LGHDT and YNNKEL (reference sequence). Trimming cost V 3 bases and J 6 bases, with 9 bases left between them. CDR3 size: 13 residues. CDR3 nucleotides: TGTGCCAGCAGCCATGAAGGGGCCAATGAGCAGTTCTTC. Residues: CASSHEGANEQFF.

This clonotype was detected ten times or more. The rearrangement links TRBV6-6 to TRBJ2-1; D call uncertain. CDR1 is MNHNY and CDR2 is SVGAGI in the germline V gene (reference sequence). Trimming took off 2 bases at V and 6 bases at J, with 17 bases between the two ends. The CDR3 sequence is 16 residues long. The CDR3 region has the DNA TGTGCCAGCAGTTACCCCCAAGACACCGTGAGCAATGAGCAGTTCTTC. Translation: CASSYPQDTVSNEQFF.

Points on this clonotype: An end of the junction does not agree with germline; a read error may underlie this. The chain employs TRBV20-1 and TRBJ2-3; 8 positions match TRBD2. Per the germline V gene, CDR1 is DFQATT and CDR2 is SNEGSKA (reference sequence). CDR3 size: 16 residues. The CDR3 protein is CGAGGEGAGGTDTQYF. DNA of the CDR3: TGCGGTGCTGGGGGGGAAGGGGCGGGAGGTACGGATACGCAGTATTTT.